The 32 T cell receptor beta chains reported below all come from one sample, sequenced in a study of control samples from healthy donors and cancer patients. TCRdb's copy holds only in-frame clones and misses some; the assay was immunoSEQ multiplex PCR. This table holds more than 50,000 clones, just over 90% found once. The sequenced material came from PBMCs. The receptors stem from a woman aged 45-60 years with colorectal cancer.

The genes are TRBV19 and TRBJ2-7, with D unresolved. Germline CDR1 and CDR2: LNHDA and SQIVND (reference sequence). There are 11 residues in the CDR3. With 4 bases removed from V and 1 base from J, the gap between germline ends came to 2 bases. The DNA of the CDR3 is TGTGCCAGTAGTAATTCCTACGAGCAGTACTTC. This translates into CASSNSYEQYF.

The rearrangement uses TRBV11-2 and TRBJ2-7; D possibly uses TRBD1 or TRBD2 (6 bases each). The CDR3 has 13 amino acids. The germline V and J ends were trimmed by 5 bases and 6 bases, with 14 bases remaining between them. In germline, CDR1 is SGHAT, CDR2 FQNNGV. As DNA, the CDR3 is TGTGCCAGCAGCCCTAGTGGGGGGCCCGAGCAGTACTTC. This translates into CASSPSGGPEQYF.

This sequence joins TRBV5-6 and TRBJ2-2; no clear D. Trimming took 0 bases from V and 3 from J, leaving 12 bases between them. CDR3 length equals 16 residues. CDR1 is SGHDT and CDR2 is YYEEEE in the germline V gene. CDR3 amino acids: CASSLARGPDTGELFF. The DNA for the CDR3 is TGTGCCAGCAGCTTGGCTCGCGGCCCGGACACCGGGGAGCTGTTTTTT.

V and J are TRBV5-6 and TRBJ2-6; 9 bases fit TRBD1. V lost 0 bases and J lost 3; bases outside the gene matches: 7. Per germline, CDR1 SGHDT and CDR2 YYEEEE. This CDR3 has 18 amino acids. The CDR3, as DNA: TGTGCCAGCAGCTTGGTCTGGGACAGGGCGCGTGGGGCCAACGTCCTGACTTTC. Its translation: CASSLVWDRARGANVLTF.

The chain is built from TRBV28 and TRBJ1-1; D unresolved. Trimming took off 6 bases at V and 1 base at J, with 12 bases between the two ends. Germline V gene data show CDR1 as MDHEN and CDR2 as SYDVKM. CDR3 length: 14 amino acids. The CDR3 sequence: CASRSRRKNTEAFF. The CDR3 DNA reads TGTGCCAGCAGAAGTCGGCGGAAGAACACTGAAGCTTTCTTT.

This chain links TRBV3-1 (or the pseudogene TRBV3-2) with TRBJ2-1; 8 nucleotides agree with TRBD2. CDR1 is LGHDT, CDR2 YNNKEL, per germline (reference sequence). Trimming at V came to 3 bases and at J to 4 bases, leaving 14 bases not matched to a gene. CDR3 length: 18 residues. The CDR3 region is CASSHLRGASGRYNEQFF. The CDR3 nucleotides read TGTGCCAGCAGCCACTTAAGGGGGGCTAGCGGGCGATACAATGAGCAGTTCTTC.

The gene calls are TRBV10-1 and TRBJ2-1; D is uncertain. CDR1 is WNHNN and CDR2 is SYGVQD in the germline V gene (reference sequence). This CDR3 comprises 15 residues. Between the trimmed V and J ends, which lost 8 bases and 0 bases, there was a span of 14 bases. CDR3 loop: CASCLAASSYNEQFF. The CDR3 coding sequence is TGCGCCAGCTGCCTGGCGGCGAGCTCCTACAATGAGCAGTTCTTC.

This chain uses TRBV5-1 with TRBJ1-2; TRBD1 might be the D (6 bases). V lost 4 bases to trimming and J lost 5 bases, with 15 bases between them. CDR1 and CDR2 (germline): SGHRS, YFSETQ. This CDR3 is 14 amino acids long. Written as DNA, the CDR3 is TGCGCCAGCAGCCCCCGGACAGCAAAATATGGCTACACCTTC. Translation: CASSPRTAKYGYTF.

The V and J genes are TRBV29-1 and TRBJ1-3; TRBD1 aligns across 7 bases. The CDR3 has 15 residues. From germline, CDR1 is SQVTM and CDR2 ANQGSEA. J was trimmed by 2 bases and V by 6 bases; bases with no gene match: 10. The CDR3 DNA reads as TGCAGCGTGGCTACAGGGGCTAGGGCTGGAAACACCATATATTTT. It specifies CSVATGARAGNTIYF.

The rearrangement links TRBV6-2 or TRBV6-3 to TRBJ2-7; TRBD1 matches at 9 bases. This CDR3 is built from 17 residues. Germline trimming cut 6 bases from V and 6 bases from J; bases unmatched to any gene: 18. Germline CDR1 and CDR2: MNHEY and SVGEGT. The CDR3 bases are TGTGCCAGCAGCCTCGGGTTCCACAGGGGGCGCTTCGGCGAGCAGTACTTC. Translating gives CASSLGFHRGRFGEQYF.

The chain joins TRBV5-8 to TRBJ1-3; D perhaps matches TRBD1 (6 bases). Germline loops: CDR1 SGHTS, CDR2 YDEGEE. The CDR3 runs to 16 residues. Trimming took 4 bases from V and 0 from J, leaving 14 bases between them. This CDR3 is CASSRGDGVSGNTIYF. CDR3 coding DNA: TGTGCCAGCAGCAGGGGGGACGGAGTCTCTGGAAACACCATATATTTT. The complete variable domain, with remaining parts taken from reference TRBV5-8 and TRBJ1-3, reads EAGVTQSPTHLIKTRGQQATLRCSPISGHTSVYWYQQALGLGLQFLLWYDEGEERNRGNFPPRFSGRQFPNYSSELNVNALELEDSALYLCASSRGDGVSGNTIYFGEGSWLTVV.

The table lists this clone with a count of one. This chain links TRBV9 with TRBJ2-3; D gene uncertain. The V end was cut by 4 bases, the J end by 10 bases, with 10 bases between. Germline CDR1 SGDLS, CDR2 YYNGEE. This CDR3 region has 11 residues. Here the CDR3 DNA reads TGTGCCAGCAGCTCCCCCGGCCCGCAGTATTTT. This translates into CASSSPGPQYF.

The J gene is TRBJ1-2, the V gene TRBV7-8; D possibly corresponds to TRBD1 (6 bases). V dropped 1 base and J dropped 8 bases, with 14 bases sitting between them. Germline loops: CDR1 SGHVS, CDR2 FQNEAQ. The CDR3 covers 14 residues. CDR3 coding DNA: TGTGCCAGCAGCTTAGACGGGGGGCCTAGAGGCTACACCTTC. Translated: CASSLDGGPRGYTF.

J is TRBJ2-7 and V is TRBV27; the match to TRBD1 covers 9 bases. The CDR3 has 14 residues. The J segment lost 1 base and the V segment lost 5 bases, leaving 3 bases of the junction unmatched. The germline V gene has CDR1 MNHEY and CDR2 SMNVEV (reference sequence). The CDR3 DNA sequence: TGTGCCAGCAGTCTGGACAGGGGTTCCTACGAGCAGTACTTC. This gives the protein CASSLDRGSYEQYF.

The CDR3: CASSLSARDGLNTIYF. CDR3 nucleotides: TGTGCCAGCAGCTTATCAGCTCGGGACGGATTAAACACCATATATTTT. V usage is TRBV7-9 and J usage is TRBJ1-3; D is perhaps TRBD1 (5 bases). Trimming stripped 2 bases from V and 6 bases from J, with 17 bases between. Germline values: CDR1 SEHNR, CDR2 FQNEAQ (reference sequence). This CDR3 region has 16 residues.

The V gene is TRBV18, the J gene TRBJ1-1; D is ambiguous. Trimming removed 6 bases at V and 4 bases at J, with 9 bases between. The CDR3 contains 12 residues. Germline V gives CDR1 KGHSH, CDR2 LQKENI. The CDR3 nucleotides are TGTGCCAGCTCCCCGCCTGGCACTGAAGCTTTCTTT. Amino acids: CASSPPGTEAFF. Full variable domain (remainder filled in from reference TRBV18 and TRBJ1-1): NAGVMQNPRHLVRRRGQEARLRCSPMKGHSHVYWYRQLPEEGLKFMVYLQKENIIDESGMPKERFSAEFPKEGPSILRIQQVVRGDSAAYFCASSPPGTEAFFGQGTRLTVV.

The chain recombines TRBV19 with TRBJ2-7; 14 nucleotides agree with TRBD2. In germline, CDR1 is LNHDA, CDR2 SQIVND (reference sequence). CDR3 length: 15 residues. V lost 8 bases to trimming and J lost 4 bases; unmatched junction nucleotides: 7. Here the CDR3 DNA reads TGTGCCAGTGGACTAGCGGGAGGTTATTCGTACGAGCAGTACTTC. This codes for CASGLAGGYSYEQYF.

The chain has TRBV30 and TRBJ2-1; 13 positions match TRBD2. The germline CDR1 and CDR2 sequences are GTSNPN and SVGIG (reference sequence). With V trimmed by 3 bases and J by 3 bases, 2 bases remained unmatched. CDR3 length: 15 amino acids. CDR3 sequence reads: CAWRTSGGFYNEQFF. CDR3 in DNA: TGTGCCTGGAGGACTAGCGGGGGGTTCTACAATGAGCAGTTCTTC.

This clone was picked up one time. The CDR3 DNA sequence: TGTGCCAGTGCGAGAAGGGCTGAAGCTTTCTTT. Translation gives CASARRAEAFF. The chain carries TRBV19 and TRBJ1-1, with D unresolved. There are 11 residues in the CDR3. Trimming left V 8 bases short and J 6 bases short, with 10 bases between. The germline V gene encodes CDR1 LNHDA and CDR2 SQIVND (reference sequence).

The rearrangement joins TRBV5-4 to TRBJ2-1; D unresolved. V shed 3 bases and J shed 5 bases, with 12 bases lying between them. The germline V gene encodes CDR1 SGHNT and CDR2 YYREEE (reference sequence). CDR3 length: 14 amino acids. CDR3 nucleotides: TGTGCCAGCAGCTACATTGGACGGAACAATGAGCAGTTCTTC. This encodes CASSYIGRNNEQFF.

The chain carries TRBV24-1 and TRBJ1-5; no clear D. The CDR3 sequence is 14 residues long. The ends were cut back, 6 bases at V and 0 bases at J, with 8 bases in the middle. Germline V lookup: CDR1 KGHDR, CDR2 SFDVKD. CDR3 coding DNA: TGTGCCACCAGTCCCGCGGATAGCAATCAGCCCCAGCATTTT. It encodes CATSPADSNQPQHF.

The chain is built from TRBV18 and TRBJ1-5; the D gene is possibly TRBD1 (6 bases). Trimming removed 6 bases at V and 1 base at J, with 13 bases between. This CDR3 region has 15 residues. CDR1 is KGHSH and CDR2 is LQKENI in the germline V gene. CDR3 sequence: CASSPGTTSNQPQHF. CDR3 coding DNA: TGTGCCAGCTCTCCCGGGACAACGAGCAATCAGCCCCAGCATTTT. The whole variable domain, filled in from reference TRBV18 and TRBJ1-5, reads NAGVMQNPRHLVRRRGQEARLRCSPMKGHSHVYWYRQLPEEGLKFMVYLQKENIIDESGMPKERFSAEFPKEGPSILRIQQVVRGDSAAYFCASSPGTTSNQPQHFGDGTRLSIL.

The V gene is TRBV18, the J gene TRBJ1-3; maybe TRBD1 (5 bases). The V end was cut by 1 base, the J end by 0 bases, with 10 bases between. The CDR3 covers 16 residues. From germline, CDR1 is KGHSH and CDR2 LQKENI. The CDR3 protein is CASSPQGQSSGNTIYF. The CDR3 DNA follows: TGTGCCAGCTCACCACAGGGGCAAAGCTCTGGAAACACCATATATTTT. Variable domain in full (rest from reference TRBV18 and TRBJ1-3): NAGVMQNPRHLVRRRGQEARLRCSPMKGHSHVYWYRQLPEEGLKFMVYLQKENIIDESGMPKERFSAEFPKEGPSILRIQQVVRGDSAAYFCASSPQGQSSGNTIYFGEGSWLTVV.

The chain joins TRBV7-9 to TRBJ1-2; D remains ambiguous. The CDR3 is 11 amino acids. CDR1 is SEHNR, CDR2 FQNEAQ, per germline (reference sequence). Trimming removed 3 bases from V and 8 bases from J, with 7 bases in between. Written as DNA, the CDR3 is TGTGCCAGCAGCTTTGCTGGGGGCTACACCTTC. It translates to CASSFAGGYTF.

This chain joins TRBV30 and TRBJ2-6; D unresolved. V lost 0 bases and J 1 base, leaving 4 bases between the germline ends. CDR3 length: 14 amino acids. Germline values: CDR1 GTSNPN, CDR2 SVGIG (reference sequence). CDR3 coding DNA: TGTGCCTGGAGTGTACTTTCTGGGGCCAACGTCCTGACTTTC. Protein sequence: CAWSVLSGANVLTF.

The chain couples TRBV7-8 to TRBJ2-7; 10 nucleotides match TRBD1. Trimming cost V 3 bases and J 6 bases; bases outside gene matches: 14. The V gene's germline CDR1 is SGHVS and CDR2 FQNEAQ. This CDR3 has 17 amino acids. In nucleotides, the CDR3 is TGTGCCAGCAGCTTCGAGGGGCCGACAGGGGGCTGGTCCGAGCAGTACTTC. It specifies CASSFEGPTGGWSEQYF.

This chain links TRBV28 with TRBJ1-5; possibly TRBD1 for D (5 bases). CDR1 MDHEN and CDR2 SYDVKM come from the germline V gene. V gave up 3 bases and J gave up 0 bases, with 9 bases separating them. The CDR3 is made up of 15 amino acids. The CDR3 region is CASSFGGVSNQPQHF. CDR3 DNA sequence: TGTGCCAGCAGTTTTGGGGGGGTTAGCAATCAGCCCCAGCATTTT.

The chain is built from TRBV28 and TRBJ2-2, with D perhaps being TRBD1 or TRBD2 (5 bases each). Germline V CDR1 and CDR2: MDHEN, SYDVKM. The germline V and J ends were trimmed by 1 base and 5 bases, with 8 bases remaining between them. The CDR3 has 14 amino acids. CDR3 amino acids: CASSLLGETGELFF. The CDR3 nucleotides read TGTGCCAGCAGTTTATTGGGGGAAACCGGGGAGCTGTTTTTT.

V gene TRBV19 combines with J gene TRBJ2-5; D is uncertain. The CDR3 sequence is 13 residues long. V shed 5 bases and J shed 5 bases, with 12 bases lying between them. CDR1 LNHDA and CDR2 SQIVND come from the germline V gene (reference sequence). The CDR3 region is CASSGGVGETQYF. In DNA, the CDR3 is TGTGCCAGTAGTGGCGGCGTCGGGGAGACCCAGTACTTC.

The chain is built from TRBV19 and TRBJ1-3; D not resolved. The CDR3 has 14 residues. Trimming removed 11 bases from V and 0 bases from J, with 14 bases in between. The germline gives CDR1 LNHDA, CDR2 SQIVND (reference sequence). CDR3 DNA sequence: TGTGCCTCTCAATCACGGTCCTCTGGAAACACCATATATTTT. Its protein is CASQSRSSGNTIYF.

The chain couples TRBV27 to TRBJ1-1, with no clear D. From germline, CDR1 is MNHEY and CDR2 SMNVEV (reference sequence). V was shortened by 2 bases and J by 5 bases, with 15 bases between the two germline ends. This CDR3 is 15 amino acids long. This chain's CDR3 is CASSLVFGLGTEAFF. CDR3 bases: TGTGCCAGCAGTTTAGTCTTTGGGCTGGGTACTGAAGCTTTCTTT.

CDR3 protein: CASSRGWDSPNSPLHF. The CDR3 region has the DNA TGTGCCAGTAGCCGAGGATGGGACAGTCCTAATTCACCCCTCCACTTT. This chain joins TRBV19 and TRBJ1-6; TRBD1 agrees at 7 bases. From germline, CDR1 is LNHDA and CDR2 SQIVND (reference sequence). The CDR3 is 16 residues long. The V gene end was trimmed by 6 bases and the J gene end by 6 bases; junction bases not matched to a gene: 11.